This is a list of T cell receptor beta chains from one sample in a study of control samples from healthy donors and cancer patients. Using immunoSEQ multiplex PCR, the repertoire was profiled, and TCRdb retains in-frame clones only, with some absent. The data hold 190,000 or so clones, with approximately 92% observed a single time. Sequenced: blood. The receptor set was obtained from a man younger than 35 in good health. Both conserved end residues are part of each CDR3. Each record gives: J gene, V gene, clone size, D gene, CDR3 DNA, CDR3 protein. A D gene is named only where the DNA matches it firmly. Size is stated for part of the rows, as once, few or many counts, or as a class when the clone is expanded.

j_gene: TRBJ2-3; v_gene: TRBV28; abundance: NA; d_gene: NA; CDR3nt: TGTGCCAGCTCTACTGGCGGGGGCCTTTTCACAGATACGCAGTATTTT; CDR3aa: CASSTGGGLFTDTQYF
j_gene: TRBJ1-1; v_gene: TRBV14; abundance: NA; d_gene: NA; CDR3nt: TGTGCCAGCAGCCAACAGGGCTTCTACACTGAAGCTTTCTTT; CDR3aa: CASSQQGFYTEAFF
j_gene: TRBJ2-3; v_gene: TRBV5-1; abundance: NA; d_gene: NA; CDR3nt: TGCGCCAGCAGCCCAAATTTAGATACGCAGTATTTT; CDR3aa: CASSPNLDTQYF
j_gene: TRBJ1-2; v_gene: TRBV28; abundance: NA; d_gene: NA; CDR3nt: TGTGCCAGCAGTTATGTACCCCCCGGAGAGGCCTTCTATGGCTACACCTTC; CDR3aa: CASSYVPPGEAFYGYTF
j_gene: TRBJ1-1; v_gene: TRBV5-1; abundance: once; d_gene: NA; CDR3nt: TGCGCCAGCAGCCACACAGGTCAGACGAAGAAGGAGATGAACACTGAAGCTTTCTTT; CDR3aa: CASSHTGQTKKEMNTEAFF
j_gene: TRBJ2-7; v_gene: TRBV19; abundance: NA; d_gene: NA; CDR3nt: TGTGCCAGTAGCCCAGGACTTTCGAGGAAGTACGAGCAGTACTTC; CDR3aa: CASSPGLSRKYEQYF
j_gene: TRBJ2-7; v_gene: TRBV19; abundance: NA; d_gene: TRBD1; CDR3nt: TGTGCCAGTAGTATAGTGACAGGGAGCTCCTACGAGCAGTACTTC; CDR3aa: CASSIVTGSSYEQYF
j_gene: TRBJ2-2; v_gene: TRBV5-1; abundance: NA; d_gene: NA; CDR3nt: TGCGCCAGCAGCTTGGACAGGCTCACCGGGGAGCTGTTTTTT; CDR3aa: CASSLDRLTGELFF
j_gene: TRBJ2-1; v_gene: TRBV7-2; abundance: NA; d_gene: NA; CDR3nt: TGTGCCAGCAGCCGTAGTTCGGGGACAACTGTCTACAATGAGCAGTTCTTC; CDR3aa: CASSRSSGTTVYNEQFF
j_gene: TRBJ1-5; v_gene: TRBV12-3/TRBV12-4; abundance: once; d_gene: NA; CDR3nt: TGTGCCAGCAGTTCCAACTATCAGCCCCAGCATTTT; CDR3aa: CASSSNYQPQHF
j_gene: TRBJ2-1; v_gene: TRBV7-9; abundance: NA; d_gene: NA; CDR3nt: TGTGCCAGCAGCCTCACCTACAATGAGCAGTTCTTC; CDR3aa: CASSLTYNEQFF
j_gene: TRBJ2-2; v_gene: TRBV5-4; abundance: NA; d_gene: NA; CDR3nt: TGTGCCAGCAGCTTGGGGGTTGCAGGGACGGCCGGGGAGCTGTTTTTT; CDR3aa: CASSLGVAGTAGELFF
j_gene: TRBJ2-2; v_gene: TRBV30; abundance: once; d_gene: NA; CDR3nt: TGTGCCTGGAGTGAAGGGCCAAATGCCGGGGAGCTGTTTTTT; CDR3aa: CAWSEGPNAGELFF
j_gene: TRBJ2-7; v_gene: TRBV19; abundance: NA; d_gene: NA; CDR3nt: TGTGCCAGTAGTATAGCGCACAGCTACGAGCAGTACTTC; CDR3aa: CASSIAHSYEQYF
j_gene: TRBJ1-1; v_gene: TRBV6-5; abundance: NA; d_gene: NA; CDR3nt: TGTGCCAGCAGGACCCGAATAGGGACTGAAGCTTTCTTT; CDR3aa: CASRTRIGTEAFF
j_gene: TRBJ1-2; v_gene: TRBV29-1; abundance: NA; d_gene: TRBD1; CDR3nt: TGCAGCGCTGAGCTTGGGACAGGCGAAGGCTACACCTTC; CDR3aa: CSAELGTGEGYTF
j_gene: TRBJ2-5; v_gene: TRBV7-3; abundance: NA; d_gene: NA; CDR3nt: TGTGCCAGCAGCTTATCGGCTCCTCAAGGGGGAGAGACCCAGTACTTC; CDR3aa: CASSLSAPQGGETQYF
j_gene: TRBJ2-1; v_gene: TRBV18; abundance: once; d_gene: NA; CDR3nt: TGTGCCAGCTCACCAGCCAGCTCCTACAATGAGCAGTTCTTC; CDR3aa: CASSPASSYNEQFF
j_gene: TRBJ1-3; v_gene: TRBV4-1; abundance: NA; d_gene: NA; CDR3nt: TGCGCCAGCAGCCAAGGGTCTGGGAGAGAAAACACCATATATTTT; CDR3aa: CASSQGSGRENTIYF
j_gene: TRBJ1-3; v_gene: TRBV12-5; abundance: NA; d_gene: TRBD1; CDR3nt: TGTGCTAGTGGTTTCTCCCCGGACAGGCCCTCTGGAAACACCATATATTTT; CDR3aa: CASGFSPDRPSGNTIYF
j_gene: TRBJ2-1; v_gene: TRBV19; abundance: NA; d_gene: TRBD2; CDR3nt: TGTGCCAGTGCTACTAGCGGGGGAGACAATGAGCAGTTCTTC; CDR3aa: CASATSGGDNEQFF
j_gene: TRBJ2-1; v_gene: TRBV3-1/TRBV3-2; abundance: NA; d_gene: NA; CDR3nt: TGTGCCAGCAGCCACGATTATGAGCAGTTCTTC; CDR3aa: CASSHDYEQFF
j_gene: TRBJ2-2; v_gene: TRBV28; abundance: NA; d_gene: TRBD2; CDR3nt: TGTGCCAGCAGTACCTATAGCGGGGGGGCTTTGAACACCGGGGAGCTGTTTTTT; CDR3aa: CASSTYSGGALNTGELFF
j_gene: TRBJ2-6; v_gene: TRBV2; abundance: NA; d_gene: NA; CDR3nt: TGTGCCAGCAGTGATTTGGGGAGCTCTGGGGCCAACGTCCTGACTTTC; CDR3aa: CASSDLGSSGANVLTF
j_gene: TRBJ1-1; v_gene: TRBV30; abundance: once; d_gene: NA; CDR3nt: TGTGCCTGGAGGAAGGGAGCAGACACTGAAGCTTTCTTT; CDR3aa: CAWRKGADTEAFF
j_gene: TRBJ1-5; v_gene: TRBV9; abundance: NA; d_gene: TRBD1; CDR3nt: TGTGCCAGCAGCGTAGATGGGACAGTCAATCAGCCCCAGCATTTT; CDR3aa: CASSVDGTVNQPQHF
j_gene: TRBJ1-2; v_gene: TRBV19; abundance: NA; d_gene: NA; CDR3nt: TGTGCCAGTAGTATAAGCGGGGTTGATGGCTACACCTTC; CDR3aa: CASSISGVDGYTF
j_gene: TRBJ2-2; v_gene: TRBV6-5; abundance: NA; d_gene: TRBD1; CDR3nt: TGTGCCAGCAGGAGGGACAGGGGGACTACCGGGGAGCTGTTTTTT; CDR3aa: CASRRDRGTTGELFF
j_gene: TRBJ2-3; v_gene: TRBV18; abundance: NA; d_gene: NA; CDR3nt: TGTGCCAGCTCACCACAGGGGCTAAGCACAGATACGCAGTATTTT; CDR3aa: CASSPQGLSTDTQYF
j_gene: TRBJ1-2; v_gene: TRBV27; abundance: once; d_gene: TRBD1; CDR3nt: TGTGCCAGCAGTCCGACAGGGAGAGGCTACACCTTC; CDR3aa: CASSPTGRGYTF
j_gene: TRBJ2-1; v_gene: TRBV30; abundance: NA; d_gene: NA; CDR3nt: TGTGCCTGGAGTGGGGCAGGGGATGAGCAGTTCTTC; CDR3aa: CAWSGAGDEQFF
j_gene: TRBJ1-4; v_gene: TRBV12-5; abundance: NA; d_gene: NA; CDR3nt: TGTGCTAGTGGCTCGGGTTTAACTAATGAAAAACTGTTTTTT; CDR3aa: CASGSGLTNEKLFF
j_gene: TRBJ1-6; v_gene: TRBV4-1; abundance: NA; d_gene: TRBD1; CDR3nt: TGCGCCAGCAGCCAGGAAACAGGGGGCCCGTGGAATTCACCCCTCCGCTTT; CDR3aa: CASSQETGGPWNSPLRF
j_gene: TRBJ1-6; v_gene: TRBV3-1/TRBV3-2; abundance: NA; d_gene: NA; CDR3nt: TGTGCCAGCAGCCAAGGGCGTTCACCCCTCCACTTT; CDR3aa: CASSQGRSPLHF
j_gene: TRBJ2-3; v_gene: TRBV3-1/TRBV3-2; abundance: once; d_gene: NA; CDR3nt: TGTGCCAGCAGCCAAGGGGAATGGACAGATACGCAGTATTTT; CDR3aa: CASSQGEWTDTQYF
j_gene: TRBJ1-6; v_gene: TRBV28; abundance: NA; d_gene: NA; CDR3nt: TGTGCCAGCAGTTCCCGGCAGGGTTACTATAATTCACCCCTCCACTTT; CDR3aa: CASSSRQGYYNSPLHF
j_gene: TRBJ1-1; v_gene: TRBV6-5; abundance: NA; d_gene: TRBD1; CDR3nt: TGTGCCAGCAGTTACTCGGGGACAGGGGGCCACACTGAAGCTTTCTTT; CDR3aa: CASSYSGTGGHTEAFF
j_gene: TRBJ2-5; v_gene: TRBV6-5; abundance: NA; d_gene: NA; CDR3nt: TGTGCCAGCAGTTACGGCCAGGGGCCCCAAGAGACCCAGTACTTC; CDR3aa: CASSYGQGPQETQYF
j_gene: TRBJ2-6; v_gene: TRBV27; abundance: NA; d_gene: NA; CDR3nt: TGTGCCAGCAGTTTCAAACCCACAGAGATCTCTGGGGCCAACGTCCTGACTTTC; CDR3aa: CASSFKPTEISGANVLTF
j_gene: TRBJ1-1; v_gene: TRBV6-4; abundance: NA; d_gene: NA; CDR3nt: TGTGCCAGCAGTGAGGGAGGGGGGACTGAAGCTTTCTTT; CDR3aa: CASSEGGGTEAFF
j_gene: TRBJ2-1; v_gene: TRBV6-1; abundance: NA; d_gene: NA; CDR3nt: TGTGCCAGCAGTGAAAGGAAGTACAATGAGCAGTTCTTC; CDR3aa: CASSERKYNEQFF
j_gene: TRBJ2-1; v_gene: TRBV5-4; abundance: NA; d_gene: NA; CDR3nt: TGTGCCAGCAGCTACTCGGGGGGCAGGTATGAGCAGTTCTTC; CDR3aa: CASSYSGGRYEQFF
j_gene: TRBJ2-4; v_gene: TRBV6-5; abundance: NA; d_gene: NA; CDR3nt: TGTGCCAGCAGGAAGGACGAAAACATTCAGTACTTC; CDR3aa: CASRKDENIQYF
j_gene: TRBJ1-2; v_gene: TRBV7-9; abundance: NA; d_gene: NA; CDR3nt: TGTGCCAGCAGCTTAGTAAACGGCGAGCGCTACACCTTC; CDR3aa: CASSLVNGERYTF
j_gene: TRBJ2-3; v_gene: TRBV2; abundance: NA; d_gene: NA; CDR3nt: TGTGCCGGACTCCAGGGTTACACAGATACGCAGTATTTT; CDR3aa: CAGLQGYTDTQYF
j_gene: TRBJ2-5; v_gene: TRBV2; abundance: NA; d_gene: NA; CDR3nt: TGTGCCAGTGCGGACGCCCAAGAGACCCAGTACTTC; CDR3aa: CASADAQETQYF
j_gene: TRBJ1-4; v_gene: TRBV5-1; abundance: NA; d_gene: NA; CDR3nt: TGCGCCAGCCGGGTCTCCGATGAAAAACTGTTTTTT; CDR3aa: CASRVSDEKLFF
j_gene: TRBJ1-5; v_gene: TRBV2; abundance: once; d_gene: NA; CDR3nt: TGTGCCAGCAGTGGGCAGGGTGGCAATCAGCCCCAGCATTTT; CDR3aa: CASSGQGGNQPQHF
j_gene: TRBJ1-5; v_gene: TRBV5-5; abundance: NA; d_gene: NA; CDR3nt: TGTGCCAGCAGCTTGAGAAGTCAGCCCGAAGCGCCCCAGCATTTT; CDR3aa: CASSLRSQPEAPQHF
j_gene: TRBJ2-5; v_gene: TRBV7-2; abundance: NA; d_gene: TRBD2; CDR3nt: TGTGCCAGCAGCTTAGGGCCGAGCGGGGGGGCGCAAGAGACCCAGTACTTC; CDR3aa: CASSLGPSGGAQETQYF
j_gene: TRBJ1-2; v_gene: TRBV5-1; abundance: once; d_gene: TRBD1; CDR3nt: TGCGCCAGCAGCTTGGCCGGGGGACAGGGGGCTAACTATGGCTACACCTTC; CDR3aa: CASSLAGGQGANYGYTF
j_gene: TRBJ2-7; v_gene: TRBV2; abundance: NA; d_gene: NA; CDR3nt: TGTGCCAGCAGTGATCTGAGAGTGGGGATTAGCTCCTACGAGCAGTACTTC; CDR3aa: CASSDLRVGISSYEQYF